A selection of T cell receptor beta chains follows, all from one sample in a study of blood T cell repertoires in COVID-19. The table came from immunoSEQ multiplex PCR; TCRdb's copy has only in-frame clones and leaves some out. The sample consists of about 320,000 clones, 90% of them appearing once. Sequencing input: PBMCs or T cells enriched from blood (not recorded which). These receptors all stem from a man in his 60s who had recovered from COVID-19. The CDR3 runs from the conserved cysteine through the conserved F or W. D genes are given only for firm matches. Rows may omit the clone size; those that give it use once, few, many or a size class.

clone_size	cdr3_length	v_call	d_call	j_call	cdr3_nt	cdr3_aa
-	14	TRBV21-1	-	TRBJ1-1	TGTGCCAGCAGCAAAGGTGGCAAAGGAGATGAAGCTTTCTTT	CASSKGGKGDEAFF
-	18	TRBV7-8	TRBD2	TRBJ2-2	TGTGCCAGCAGCTGGCGGACTAGCGGGGGGCTCAACACCGGGGAGCTGTTTTTT	CASSWRTSGGLNTGELFF
-	13	TRBV6-1	TRBD1	TRBJ1-2	TGTGCCAGCAGGACCGGGACAGGGTGGAAGAACACCTTC	CASRTGTGWKNTF
few	17	TRBV21-1	-	TRBJ2-3	TGTGCCAGCAGCAAAGAGGTGGCTAGCGGCTACACAGATACGCAGTATTTT	CASSKEVASGYTDTQYF
-	14	TRBV19	-	TRBJ1-1	TGTGCCAGTAGTATGTACTTAATGAACACTGAAGCTTTCTTT	CASSMYLMNTEAFF
-	16	TRBV4-3	-	TRBJ1-4	TGCGCCAGCAGCCAAGTAGGGGCAGGGTATAATGAAAAACTGTTTTTT	CASSQVGAGYNEKLFF
-	14	TRBV5-1	TRBD1	TRBJ1-2	TGCGCCAGCAGCCTGGAGGGACAGGCAAGCGCCTACACCTTC	CASSLEGQASAYTF
-	17	TRBV10-1	TRBD1	TRBJ1-6	TGCGCCAGCAGTGAGTCGGGACCGGGACAGTTCAATTCACCCCTCCACTTT	CASSESGPGQFNSPLHF
-	14	TRBV7-9	-	TRBJ2-2	TGTGCCAGCAGCTATCAGGGTAACACCGGGGAGCTGTTTTTT	CASSYQGNTGELFF
-	15	TRBV9	-	TRBJ1-3	TGTGCCAGCAGCCGACAAGGGGGTTTAGGAAACACCATATATTTT	CASSRQGGLGNTIYF
-	18	TRBV11-2	TRBD1	TRBJ2-7	TGTGCCAGCAGCTTAAGTCCTGGTGTCGGGACAGGTTCCAACGAGCAGTACTTC	CASSLSPGVGTGSNEQYF
-	14	TRBV2	TRBD1	TRBJ1-5	TGTGCCAGCAGTGACAGGGGGCTCGGGCAGCCCCAGCATTTT	CASSDRGLGQPQHF
-	13	TRBV18	-	TRBJ2-7	TGTGCCAGCTCCGAACAGACGACCTACGAGCAGTACTTC	CASSEQTTYEQYF
-	16	TRBV2	TRBD2	TRBJ2-2	TGTGCCAGCAGTGGGCTAGCGGGGACGAACACCGGGGAGCTGTTTTTT	CASSGLAGTNTGELFF
-	15	TRBV5-1	-	TRBJ1-1	TGCGCCAGCAGCTTGGAGACCCCGGGAAGCACTGAAGCTTTCTTT	CASSLETPGSTEAFF
-	15	TRBV30	-	TRBJ2-2	TGTGCCTGGAGTGTTCCTGGGTCGGGCACCGGGGAGCTGTTTTTT	CAWSVPGSGTGELFF
-	16	TRBV9	TRBD2	TRBJ2-1	TGTGCCAGCAGCGAATGGACTAGCGGTGTCAACAATGAGCAGTTCTTC	CASSEWTSGVNNEQFF
-	15	TRBV27	TRBD1	TRBJ1-5	TGTGCCAGCAGTTTACAGGGGGATGGCAATCAGCCCCAGCATTTT	CASSLQGDGNQPQHF
few	14	TRBV9	TRBD1	TRBJ2-5	TGTGCCAGCAGCCAAAAGGACAGGGGAGAGACCCAGTACTTC	CASSQKDRGETQYF
-	12	TRBV10-2	TRBD1	TRBJ1-2	TGCGCCAGCCGACAGGGGCGGGGTGGCTACACCTTC	CASRQGRGGYTF
-	13	TRBV2	-	TRBJ1-1	TGTGCCAGCAGTGGGGTCGGGAGCACTGAAGCTTTCTTT	CASSGVGSTEAFF
-	15	TRBV2	-	TRBJ2-3	TGTGCCAGCAGTGGAGGTAGCGTGAGTGGAGATACGCAGTATTTT	CASSGGSVSGDTQYF